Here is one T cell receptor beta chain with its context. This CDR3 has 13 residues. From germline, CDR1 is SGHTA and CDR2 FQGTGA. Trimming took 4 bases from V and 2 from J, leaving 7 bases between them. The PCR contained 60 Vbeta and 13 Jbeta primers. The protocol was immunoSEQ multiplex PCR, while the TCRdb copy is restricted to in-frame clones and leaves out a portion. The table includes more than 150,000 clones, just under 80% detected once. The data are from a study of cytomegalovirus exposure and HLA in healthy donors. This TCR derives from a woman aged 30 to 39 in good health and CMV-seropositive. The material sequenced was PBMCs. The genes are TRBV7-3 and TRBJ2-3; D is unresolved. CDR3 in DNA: TGTGCCAGCAGCTCACGCTACACAGATACGCAGTATTTT. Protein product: CASSSRYTDTQYF. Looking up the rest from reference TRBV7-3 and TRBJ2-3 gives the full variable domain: GAGVSQTPSNKVTEKGKYVELRCDPISGHTALYWYRQSLGQGPEFLIYFQGTGAADDSGLPNDRFFAVRPEGSVSTLKIQRTERGDSAVYLCASSSRYTDTQYFGPGTRLTVL.